The next 13 T cell receptor beta chains were all read from a single sample in a study of PD-1 blockade in classical Hodgkin lymphoma. As for time point: newly diagnosed, previously untreated cHL patient sample. Sequencing was performed with immunoSEQ multiplex PCR; in TCRdb, only in-frame clones are kept and a portion is missing. The sample yields tens of thousands of clones, around 94% seen once. Specimen: peripheral blood mononuclear cells (PBMCs). These receptors were collected from a human donor with classical Hodgkin lymphoma.

V gene TRBV4-3 combines with J gene TRBJ1-3; D uncertain. Germline V gene sequence: CDR1 LGHNA, CDR2 YSLEER. The CDR3 loop spans 16 amino acids. Trimming left V 3 bases short and J 2 bases short, with 14 bases between. CDR3 bases: TGCGCCAGCAGCCAGATGTTGGGGAACCCTGGAAACACCATATATTTT. This codes for CASSQMLGNPGNTIYF.

This chain links TRBV7-2 with TRBJ2-7, with 8 bases aligning to TRBD2. V was clipped by 3 bases and J by 2 bases; unmatched bases: 9. The CDR3 totals 16 residues. The germline CDR1 and CDR2 sequences are SGHTA and FQGNSA. CDR3 DNA: TGTGCCAGCAGCTTCGTCCGACTAGCGTCACCCTACGAGCAGTACTTC. Its protein product is CASSFVRLASPYEQYF.

V gene TRBV12-5 combines with J gene TRBJ2-2, with TRBD1 matching over 7 bases. This CDR3 region has 17 residues. In germline, CDR1 is LGHNT, CDR2 FRNRAP. V was pared by 2 bases and J by 3 bases, with 9 bases of the junction left unmatched. CDR3 region: CASGLISGTVYTGELFF. CDR3 sequence (DNA): TGTGCTAGTGGTTTGATATCCGGGACAGTGTACACCGGGGAGCTGTTTTTT.

This chain links TRBV7-8 with TRBJ1-3, with D unclear. The CDR3 loop spans 14 amino acids. V was shortened by 3 bases and J by 3 bases, with 9 bases between the two germline ends. Germline V CDR1 and CDR2: SGHVS, FQNEAQ. The CDR3 here is CASSFWVVGNTIYF. CDR3 coding DNA: TGTGCCAGCAGCTTTTGGGTGGTTGGAAACACCATATATTTT.

This clone was recorded a few times. The V and J genes are TRBV25-1 and TRBJ1-2, with D possibly TRBD1 on 6 matching bases. The CDR3 has 18 residues. CDR1 is MGHDK and CDR2 is SYGVNS in the germline V gene. V gave up 2 bases and J gave up 4 bases, with 23 bases separating them. CDR3 DNA: TGTGCCAGCAGTGAAGGACCTCTGGAGACAGGTATAAGCTATGGCTACACCTTC. It codes for CASSEGPLETGISYGYTF.

The chain employs TRBV30 and TRBJ2-7; D is ambiguous. The CDR3 is 13 residues long. The V and J ends lost 2 bases and 7 bases respectively, with 15 bases between them. Germline V gene data show CDR1 as GTSNPN and CDR2 as SVGIG (reference sequence). The CDR3 nucleotides read TGTGCCTGGAGTCTTACTATCACCCAGGAGCAGTACTTC. This encodes CAWSLTITQEQYF.

The rearrangement uses TRBV7-2 and TRBJ2-7; TRBD2 aligns across 8 bases. CDR3 length equals 14 residues. Germline V CDR1 and CDR2: SGHTA, FQGNSA. The trim removed 1 base at V and 5 bases at J, leaving 4 bases unmatched. The CDR3, as DNA: TGTGCCAGCAGCTTAGAGCGGGGGTTAAACGAGCAGTACTTC. Translated, it gives CASSLERGLNEQYF.

This rearrangement joins TRBV6-5 to TRBJ2-1, with D possibly TRBD1 on 6 matching bases. The CDR3 length is 14 residues. V lost 6 bases and J 6 bases, leaving 15 bases between the germline ends. Per germline, CDR1 MNHEY and CDR2 SVGAGI. The DNA of the CDR3 is TGTGCCAGCAGGGACTTAGGGGGTTCCAATGAGCAGTTCTTC. The encoded protein is CASRDLGGSNEQFF.

V gene TRBV25-1 combines with J gene TRBJ2-1, with D perhaps TRBD2 (5 bases). Germline assignment: CDR1 MGHDK and CDR2 SYGVNS. V lost 3 bases and J lost 3, with 6 bases in between. The CDR3 length is 13 residues. The CDR3 region is CASSDGGYNEQFF. The CDR3 DNA reads TGTGCCAGCAGTGATGGAGGCTACAATGAGCAGTTCTTC.

The rearrangement uses TRBV29-1 and TRBJ1-1; no firm D call. The CDR3 is 12 amino acids. Trimming left V 7 bases short and J 1 base short, with 10 bases between. CDR1 and CDR2 from the germline V gene are SQVTM and ANQGSEA. The CDR3 here is CSAWTGNTEAFF. The CDR3 DNA is TGCAGCGCCTGGACGGGGAACACTGAAGCTTTCTTT.

This clone has just one count. The rearrangement joins TRBV18 to TRBJ1-1; D uncertain. V lost 6 bases to trimming and J lost 0 bases, with 11 bases between them. The CDR3 consists of 14 residues. CDR1 is KGHSH, CDR2 LQKENI, per germline. The CDR3 DNA sequence: TGTGCCAGCTCTCCCGACACAATGAACACTGAAGCTTTCTTT. This gives the protein CASSPDTMNTEAFF.

The chain combines TRBV6-1 with TRBJ1-2; TRBD1 matches at 7 bases. Losses at the gene ends were 5 bases for V and 4 bases for J; bases not matched to a gene: 4. The germline gives CDR1 MNHNS, CDR2 SASEGT. CDR3 size: 13 residues. In DNA form, the CDR3 reads TGTGCCAGCAGTTCCGGGACAGTCTATGGCTACACCTTC. The encoded protein is CASSSGTVYGYTF.

Written as DNA, the CDR3 is TGTGCCAGCAGCCCAACCCCGGGCATCTACGAGCAGTACTTC. Protein: CASSPTPGIYEQYF. This chain uses TRBV7-8 with TRBJ2-7, with unresolved D. The CDR3 loop spans 14 amino acids. Germline V lookup: CDR1 SGHVS, CDR2 FQNEAQ. Between the trimmed V and J ends, which lost 5 bases and 3 bases, there was a span of 14 bases. Looking up the rest from reference TRBV7-8 and TRBJ2-7 gives the full variable domain: GAGVSQSPRYKVAKRGQDVALRCDPISGHVSLFWYQQALGQGPEFLTYFQNEAQLDKSGLPSDRFFAERPEGSVSTLKIQRTQQEDSAVYLCASSPTPGIYEQYFGPGTRLTVT.